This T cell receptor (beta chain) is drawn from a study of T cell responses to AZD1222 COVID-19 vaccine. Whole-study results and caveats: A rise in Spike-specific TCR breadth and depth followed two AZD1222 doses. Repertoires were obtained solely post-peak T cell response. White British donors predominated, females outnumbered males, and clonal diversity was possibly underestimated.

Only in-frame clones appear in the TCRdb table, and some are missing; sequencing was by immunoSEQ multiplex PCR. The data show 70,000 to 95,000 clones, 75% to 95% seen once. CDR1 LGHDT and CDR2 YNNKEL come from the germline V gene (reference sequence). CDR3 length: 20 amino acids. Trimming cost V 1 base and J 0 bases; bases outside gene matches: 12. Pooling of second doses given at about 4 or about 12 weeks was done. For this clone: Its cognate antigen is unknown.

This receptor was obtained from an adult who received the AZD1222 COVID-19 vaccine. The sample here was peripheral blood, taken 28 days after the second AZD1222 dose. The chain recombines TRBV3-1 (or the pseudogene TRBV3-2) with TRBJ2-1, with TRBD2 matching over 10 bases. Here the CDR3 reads CASSQVCGLAVGSSYNEQFF. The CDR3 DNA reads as TGTGCCAGCAGCCAAGTCTGCGGACTAGCGGTGGGGAGCTCCTACAATGAGCAGTTCTTC.